The 26 T cell receptor beta chains reported below all come from one sample, sequenced in a study of T cell responses to AZD1222 COVID-19 vaccine. Produced via immunoSEQ multiplex PCR; TCRdb's table is partial and in-frame only. This table holds more than 100,000 clones, around 87% found once. The material was peripheral blood, obtained on day 0 of AZD1222 vaccination. The receptor source for this set is an adult in good health.

This sequence joins TRBV4-3 and TRBJ2-3, with 8 bases lining up with TRBD2. This CDR3 contains 16 residues. Germline CDR1 is LGHNA and CDR2 is YSLEER. The trim removed 1 base at V and 1 base at J, leaving 4 bases unmatched. The CDR3 DNA is TGCGCCAGCAGCCAAGGTCGGGGGGGAGGCACAGATACGCAGTATTTT. Protein: CASSQGRGGGTDTQYF.

This chain links TRBV19 with TRBJ2-7; D remains ambiguous. Germline loops: CDR1 LNHDA, CDR2 SQIVND (reference sequence). V lost 8 bases, J lost 5 bases, and 19 bases lay in between. The CDR3 is made up of 14 amino acids. CDR3 DNA: TGTGCCAGTCGTACTTCAGGACCCCGCCACGAGCAGTACTTC. This translates into CASRTSGPRHEQYF.

This rearrangement joins TRBV7-2 to TRBJ1-5; D gene uncertain. CDR3 length: 16 residues. V lost 2 bases to trimming and J lost 9 bases, with 20 bases between them. Germline CDR1 reads SGHTA; CDR2 reads FQGNSA. As DNA, the CDR3 is TGTGCCAGCAGCTTATTTACTTCCCCCTTGGGTCGGCCCCAGCATTTT. Protein product: CASSLFTSPLGRPQHF.

This clone was observed a single time. Written as DNA, the CDR3 is TGCGCCAGCAGCCGCTTTGGGACAGACTACGAGCAGTACTTC. The encoded protein is CASSRFGTDYEQYF. This rearrangement joins TRBV5-1 to TRBJ2-7; TRBD1 agrees at 7 bases. J was trimmed by 3 bases and V by 4 bases; bases with no gene match: 7. This CDR3 has 14 amino acids. Germline loops: CDR1 SGHRS, CDR2 YFSETQ.

The table lists this clone with a count of one. J is TRBJ1-6 and V is TRBV28; D gene unclear. Trimming removed 2 bases at V and 11 bases at J, with 7 bases between. The CDR3 length is 12 residues. Per the germline V gene, CDR1 is MDHEN and CDR2 is SYDVKM. The CDR3 is CASSLVFAPLHF. The CDR3 bases are TGTGCCAGCAGTTTAGTCTTTGCACCCCTCCACTTT. Full variable domain (rest looked up from reference TRBV28 and TRBJ1-6): DVKVTQSSRYLVKRTGEKVFLECVQDMDHENMFWYRQDPGLGLRLIYFSYDVKMKEKGDIPEGYSVSREKKERFSLILESASTNQTSMYLCASSLVFAPLHFGNGTRLTVT.

J is TRBJ2-7 and V is TRBV28, with 10 bases matching TRBD2. The CDR3 totals 16 residues. Germline lookup yields CDR1 MDHEN and CDR2 SYDVKM. V was pared by 3 bases and J by 5 bases, with 10 bases of the junction left unmatched. The CDR3 protein is CASSLLTSGRGDEQYF. The CDR3 nucleotides read TGTGCCAGCAGTTTGCTAACGAGCGGGAGGGGGGACGAGCAGTACTTC.

The chain's CDR3 is CASSPRTSAITGELFF. Written as DNA, the CDR3 is TGTGCCAGCAGCCCTCGGACTAGCGCGATCACCGGGGAGCTGTTTTTT. The chain uses TRBV7-3 and TRBJ2-2; 9 positions match TRBD2. This CDR3 contains 16 residues. The V gene's germline CDR1 is SGHTA and CDR2 FQGTGA. The junction had 8 bases not matched to a gene; V was cut back by 5 bases and J by 4 bases.

The genes are TRBV5-4 and TRBJ1-2; tentatively, D is TRBD1 (6 bases). The CDR3 totals 14 residues. The germline V and J ends were trimmed by 0 bases and 3 bases, with 9 bases remaining between them. Germline CDR1 SGHNT, CDR2 YYREEE (reference sequence). The CDR3 reads CASSLEGGYYGYTF. CDR3 in DNA: TGTGCCAGCAGCTTGGAGGGGGGTTACTATGGCTACACCTTC.

The J gene is TRBJ2-7, the V gene TRBV6-6; 8 bases align to TRBD1. Germline V gene sequence: CDR1 MNHNY, CDR2 SVGAGI (reference sequence). CDR3 length equals 18 residues. Germline trimming cut 5 bases from V and 2 bases from J; bases unmatched to any gene: 17. Written as DNA, the CDR3 is TGTGCCAGCAGTCAGATCCTTCACGGCGGGACAGGCACCTACGAGCAGTACTTC. It yields the protein CASSQILHGGTGTYEQYF.

V and J are TRBV5-5 and TRBJ1-2; 11 bases agree with TRBD1. The CDR3 has 15 amino acids. Germline trimming cut 0 bases from V and 5 bases from J; bases unmatched to any gene: 3. Germline loops: CDR1 SGHKS, CDR2 YYEKEE (reference sequence). The CDR3 DNA follows: TGTGCCAGCAGCTTGGGGACAGGGGGCCAGTATGGCTACACCTTC. Its translation is CASSLGTGGQYGYTF.

This clone was detected once. This rearrangement joins TRBV7-9 to TRBJ1-1; TRBD1 aligns across 11 bases. Germline assignment: CDR1 SEHNR and CDR2 FQNEAQ (reference sequence). V lost 4 bases and J lost 4; bases outside the gene matches: 2. The CDR3 length is 14 residues. CDR3 DNA: TGTGCCAGCAGCTGGGGACAGGGGGGCACTGAAGCTTTCTTT. Encoded protein: CASSWGQGGTEAFF.

This sequence joins TRBV5-1 and TRBJ1-2; TRBD1 agrees at 7 bases. This CDR3 has 15 residues. The J segment lost 4 bases and the V segment lost 4 bases, leaving 10 bases of the junction unmatched. Germline values: CDR1 SGHRS, CDR2 YFSETQ. CDR3 DNA: TGCGCCAGCAGCGGGGTTACAGGGGCCGGCTATGGCTACACCTTC. This sequence encodes CASSGVTGAGYGYTF.

The rearrangement joins TRBV28 to TRBJ1-1; 9 bases are a match to TRBD1. The CDR3 runs to 15 residues. The ends lost 5 bases at V and 4 bases at J; junction bases unmatched: 8. The germline CDR1 and CDR2 sequences are MDHEN and SYDVKM. The CDR3: CASSHTGGSGTEAFF. The DNA for the CDR3 is TGTGCCAGCAGTCACACAGGGGGCTCGGGCACTGAAGCTTTCTTT.

The chain employs TRBV21-1 and TRBJ1-5; the D call TRBD1 from the table was never checked on the DNA. TRBV21-1 is marked as a pseudogene. CDR3 length equals 15 residues. This CDR3 is CASSHTSYSNQPQHF. In DNA form, the CDR3 reads TGTGCCAGTTCCCACACCTCTTATAGCAATCAGCCCCAGCATTTT.

The CDR3 region is CASSRDRGGNQPQHF. Here the CDR3 DNA reads TGTGCCAGCTCCCGTGACAGGGGCGGCAATCAGCCCCAGCATTTT. The rearrangement uses TRBV27 and TRBJ1-5; 8 bases are shared with TRBD1. Per the germline V gene, CDR1 is MNHEY and CDR2 is SMNVEV (reference sequence). J gave up 2 bases and V 8 bases, and 8 bases lay outside the gene matches. This CDR3 spans 15 amino acids.

The genes are TRBV11-2 and TRBJ1-4; 7 bases fit TRBD1. CDR1 SGHAT and CDR2 FQNNGV come from the germline V gene. The CDR3 runs 16 residues. V lost 1 base and J lost 3; bases outside the gene matches: 5. The CDR3 spells CASSLGRQGSNEKLFF. The CDR3 DNA is TGTGCCAGCAGCTTAGGACGACAGGGATCTAATGAAAAACTGTTTTTT.

The J gene is TRBJ2-1, the V gene TRBV2; D gene unclear. V lost 3 bases to trimming and J lost 3 bases, with 9 bases between them. The CDR3 runs to 14 residues. Germline V CDR1 and CDR2: SNHLY, FYNNEI. CDR3 in DNA: TGTGCCAGCAGTGATGGTCTCCACTACAATGAGCAGTTCTTC. Amino acid sequence: CASSDGLHYNEQFF.

The chain has TRBV7-2 and TRBJ1-5; 7 nucleotides align to TRBD1. This CDR3 has 17 residues. In germline, CDR1 is SGHTA, CDR2 FQGNSA. V lost 3 bases and J lost 2; bases outside the gene matches: 10. The CDR3, as DNA: TGTGCCAGCAGCTTCTCCTCCTGGACAGGAGGCAATCAGCCCCAGCATTTT. Its translation: CASSFSSWTGGNQPQHF. Supplemented by reference TRBV7-2 and TRBJ1-5, the full variable domain reads GAGVSQSPSNKVTEKGKDVELRCDPISGHTALYWYRQSLGQGLEFLIYFQGNSAPDKSGLPSDRFSAERTGGSVSTLTIQRTQQEDSAVYLCASSFSSWTGGNQPQHFGDGTRLSIL.

The rearrangement uses TRBV27 and TRBJ2-7; D is perhaps TRBD1 or TRBD2 (6 bases each). The CDR3 spans 15 residues. The germline CDR1 and CDR2 sequences are MNHEY and SMNVEV (reference sequence). The ends were cut back, 4 bases at V and 4 bases at J, with 17 bases in the middle. CDR3 sequence reads: CASSSLGGREYEQYF. In DNA, the CDR3 is TGTGCCAGCAGTTCTTTAGGGGGGCGGGAATACGAGCAGTACTTC.

The chain has TRBV27 and TRBJ1-2, with D possibly TRBD1 on 6 matching bases. The CDR3 contains 14 residues. Per the germline V gene, CDR1 is MNHEY and CDR2 is SMNVEV (reference sequence). V gave up 6 bases and J gave up 4 bases, with 15 bases separating them. CDR3 DNA sequence: TGTGCCAGCAGCATTCAACAGGGATCCTATGGCTACACCTTC. It is translated as CASSIQQGSYGYTF.

The rearrangement uses TRBV10-3 and TRBJ2-5; D tentatively reads TRBD1 or TRBD2 (5 bases each). V gave up 6 bases and J gave up 6 bases, with 14 bases separating them. The CDR3 runs to 13 residues. Per germline, CDR1 ENHRY and CDR2 SYGVKD. CDR3 DNA sequence: TGTGCCATCAGGGGGGTAGTGGTGCAGACCCAGTACTTC. Protein product: CAIRGVVVQTQYF.

The gene calls are TRBV10-3 and TRBJ2-7; weak D call: TRBD1 (8 bases). This CDR3 spans 14 amino acids. Trimming took 7 bases from V and 1 from J, leaving 14 bases between them. The V gene's germline CDR1 is ENHRY and CDR2 SYGVKD. CDR3 sequence (DNA): TGTGCCATCACCCGGGGGGACAGGTCCTACGAGCAGTACTTC. As protein: CAITRGDRSYEQYF.

The chain is built from TRBV28 and TRBJ2-2; 8 bases match TRBD1. The CDR3 is 14 amino acids. Germline V CDR1 and CDR2: MDHEN, SYDVKM. V dropped 4 bases and J dropped 10; count of bases not matched to a gene: 8. The CDR3 here is CASSSTGVPSELFF. The CDR3 nucleotides are TGTGCCAGCAGTTCGACAGGGGTCCCGTCGGAGCTGTTTTTT.

The gene calls are TRBV7-2 and TRBJ1-1; D is unclear. Germline CDR1 is SGHTA and CDR2 is FQGNSA. Deletions cut 2 bases from V and 0 bases from J, with 4 bases between. This CDR3 has 13 residues. For the CDR3, the DNA is TGTGCCAGCAGCTTACGGATGAACACTGAAGCTTTCTTT. Translated: CASSLRMNTEAFF. Full variable domain (remainder filled in from reference TRBV7-2 and TRBJ1-1): GAGVSQSPSNKVTEKGKDVELRCDPISGHTALYWYRQSLGQGLEFLIYFQGNSAPDKSGLPSDRFSAERTGGSVSTLTIQRTQQEDSAVYLCASSLRMNTEAFFGQGTRLTVV.

The rearrangement uses TRBV6-2 or TRBV6-3 and TRBJ1-5, with TRBD1 matching 8 bases. This CDR3 is built from 16 residues. The V gene end was trimmed by 2 bases and the J gene end by 8 bases; junction bases not matched to a gene: 11. Germline CDR1 is MNHEY and CDR2 is SVGEGT. CDR3 bases: TGTGCCAGCAGTTACGGACAGGGCTTCCTCGGAAAGCCCCAGCATTTT. This gives the protein CASSYGQGFLGKPQHF.

This clone was detected many times. The chain carries TRBV9 and TRBJ1-5; 8 positions agree with TRBD1. Germline CDR1 SGDLS, CDR2 YYNGEE. V gave up 4 bases and J gave up 9 bases; unmatched junction bases: 6. There are 13 residues in the CDR3. The CDR3 spells CASSPGDRWPQHF. The CDR3, as DNA: TGTGCCAGCAGCCCTGGGGACAGGTGGCCCCAGCATTTT.